The present entry profiles one T cell receptor beta chain with its context. The data were taken from a study of OX40 agonist ivuxolimab in advanced cancers. Looking at the study overall: Hepatocellular carcinoma, melanoma, renal cell or head and neck cancer affected the dose-escalation patients. Prior therapy, whether anti-PD-1, anti-PD-L1 or anti-CTLA-4, was allowed, and roughly 40% had some. Partial response was recorded in three patients: one hepatocellular carcinoma and two cutaneous melanoma cases.

The table came from immunoSEQ multiplex PCR; TCRdb's copy has only in-frame clones and leaves some out. The sample shows about 31,000 clones, approximately 87% of them seen only once. The CDR3 sequence is 21 residues long. V lost 4 bases and J lost 0; bases outside the gene matches: 15. Per the germline V gene, CDR1 is MDHEN and CDR2 is SYDVKM. The sample consisted of CD4+ or CD8+ T cells sorted from blood, taken in a trial of the OX40 agonist ivuxolimab. This chain links TRBV28 with TRBJ2-1; 13 bases map to TRBD2. The TCR comes from an adult with an advanced solid tumor such as melanoma, head and neck, liver or kidney cancer. As DNA, the CDR3 is TGTGCCAGCAGTTCTACTCTGACTAGCGGGAGGTACATTAGCTCCTACAATGAGCAGTTCTTC. This gives the protein CASSSTLTSGRYISSYNEQFF. Together with reference TRBV28 and TRBJ2-1, the CDR3 gives the full variable domain: DVKVTQSSRYLVKRTGEKVFLECVQDMDHENMFWYRQDPGLGLRLIYFSYDVKMKEKGDIPEGYSVSREKKERFSLILESASTNQTSMYLCASSSTLTSGRYISSYNEQFFGPGTRLTVL.